The present T cell receptor beta chain was sequenced within a study of T cell responses to AZD1222 COVID-19 vaccine. Study findings and constraints: At study baseline, merely about 6 AZD1222 recipients were seropositive. Within unmutated variant regions lay the reported targets of nearly half of spike-specific TCRs.

TCRdb's table, derived via immunoSEQ multiplex PCR, lists solely in-frame clones and lacks some. The table lists approximately 130,000 clones, 75% to 85% of them singletons, with 7.9% in the top ten. In the case of this clone: Its cognate antigen is unknown.

CDR3 size: 14 residues. V was trimmed by 3 bases and J by 4 bases, leaving 12 bases between them. From germline, CDR1 is LGHDT and CDR2 YNNKEL (reference sequence). The specimen comprised peripheral blood, sampled 28 days after the second dose of the MenACWY control vaccine. The chain is built from TRBV3-1 (or the pseudogene TRBV3-2) and TRBJ1-1; no clear D. The source is an adult who received the MenACWY meningococcal vaccine as a control. The CDR3 nucleotides read TGTGCCAGCAGCCAGGACCCCGGAATCACTGAAGCTTTCTTT. Translated, it gives CASSQDPGITEAFF.